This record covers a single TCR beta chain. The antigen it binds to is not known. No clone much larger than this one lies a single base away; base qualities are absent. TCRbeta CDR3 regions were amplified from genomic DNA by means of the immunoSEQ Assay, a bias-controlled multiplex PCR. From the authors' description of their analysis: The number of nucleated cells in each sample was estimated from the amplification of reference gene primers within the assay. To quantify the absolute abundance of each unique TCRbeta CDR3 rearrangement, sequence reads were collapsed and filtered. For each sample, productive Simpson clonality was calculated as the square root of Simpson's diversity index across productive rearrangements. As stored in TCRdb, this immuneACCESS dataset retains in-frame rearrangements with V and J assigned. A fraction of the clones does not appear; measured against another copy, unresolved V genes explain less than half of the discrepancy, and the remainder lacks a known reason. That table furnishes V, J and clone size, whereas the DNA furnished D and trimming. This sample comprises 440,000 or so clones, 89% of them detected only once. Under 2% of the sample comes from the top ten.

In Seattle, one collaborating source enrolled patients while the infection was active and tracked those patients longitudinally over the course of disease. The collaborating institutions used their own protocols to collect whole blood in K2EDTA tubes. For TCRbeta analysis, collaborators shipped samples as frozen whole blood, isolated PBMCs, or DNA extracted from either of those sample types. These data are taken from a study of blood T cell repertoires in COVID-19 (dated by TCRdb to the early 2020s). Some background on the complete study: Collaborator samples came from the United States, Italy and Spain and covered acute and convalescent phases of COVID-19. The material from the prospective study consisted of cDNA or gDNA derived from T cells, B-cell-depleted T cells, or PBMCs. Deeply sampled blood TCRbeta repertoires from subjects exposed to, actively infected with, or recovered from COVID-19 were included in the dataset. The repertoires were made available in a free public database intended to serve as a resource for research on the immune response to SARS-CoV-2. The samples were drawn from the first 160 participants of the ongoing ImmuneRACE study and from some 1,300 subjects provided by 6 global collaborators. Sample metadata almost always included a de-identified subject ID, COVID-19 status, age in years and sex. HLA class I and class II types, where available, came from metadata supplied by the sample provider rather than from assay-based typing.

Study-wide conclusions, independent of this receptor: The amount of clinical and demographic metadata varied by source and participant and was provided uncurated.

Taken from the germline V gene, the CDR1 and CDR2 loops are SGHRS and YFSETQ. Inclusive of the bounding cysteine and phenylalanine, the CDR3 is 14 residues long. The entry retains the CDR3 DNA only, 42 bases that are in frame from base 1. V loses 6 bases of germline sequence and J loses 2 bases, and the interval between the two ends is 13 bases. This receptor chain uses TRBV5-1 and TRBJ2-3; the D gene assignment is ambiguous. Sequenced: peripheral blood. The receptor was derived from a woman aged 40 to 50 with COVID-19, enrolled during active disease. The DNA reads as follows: TGCGCCAGCAACGAGGATATCCACACAGATACGCAGTATTTT. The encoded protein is CASNEDIHTDTQYF. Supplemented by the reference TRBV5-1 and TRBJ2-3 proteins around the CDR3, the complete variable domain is KAGVTQTPRYLIKTRGQQVTLSCSPISGHRSVSWYQQTPGQGLQFLFEYFSETQRNKGNFPGRFSGRQFSNSRSEMNVSTLELGDSALYLCASNEDIHTDTQYFGPGTRLTVL.